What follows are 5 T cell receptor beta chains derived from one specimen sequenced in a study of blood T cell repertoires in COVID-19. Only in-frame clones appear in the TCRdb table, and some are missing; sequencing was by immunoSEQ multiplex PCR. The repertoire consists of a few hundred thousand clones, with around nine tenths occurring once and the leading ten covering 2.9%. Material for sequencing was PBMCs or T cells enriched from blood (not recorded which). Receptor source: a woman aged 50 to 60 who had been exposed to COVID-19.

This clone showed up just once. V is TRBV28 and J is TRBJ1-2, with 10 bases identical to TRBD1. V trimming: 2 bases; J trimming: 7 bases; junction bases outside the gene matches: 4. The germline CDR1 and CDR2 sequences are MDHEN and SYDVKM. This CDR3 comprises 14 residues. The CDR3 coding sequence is TGTGCCAGCAGTTTAGGGGGGACAGGGGCTGGCTACACCTTC. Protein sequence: CASSLGGTGAGYTF.

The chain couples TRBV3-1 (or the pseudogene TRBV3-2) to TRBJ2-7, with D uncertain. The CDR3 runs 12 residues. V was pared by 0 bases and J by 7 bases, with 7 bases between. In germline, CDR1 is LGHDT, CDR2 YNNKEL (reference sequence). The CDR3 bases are TGTGCCAGCAGCCAAGATACGGGTGAGCAGTACTTC. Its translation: CASSQDTGEQYF.

CDR3 loop: CASSFIAGGYTGELFF. CDR3 DNA: TGTGCCAGCAGTTTTATAGCGGGGGGATACACCGGGGAGCTGTTTTTT. The chain is built from TRBV7-9 and TRBJ2-2, with 10 nucleotides matching TRBD2. The CDR3 has 16 amino acids. J was trimmed by 3 bases and V by 6 bases; bases with no gene match: 7. Germline assignment: CDR1 SEHNR and CDR2 FQNEAQ (reference sequence). The full variable domain, its missing parts supplied by reference TRBV7-9 and TRBJ2-2, is DTGVSQNPRHKITKRGQNVTFRCDPISEHNRLYWYRQTLGQGPEFLTYFQNEAQLEKSRLLSDRFSAERPKGSFSTLEIQRTEQGDSAMYLCASSFIAGGYTGELFFGEGSRLTVL.

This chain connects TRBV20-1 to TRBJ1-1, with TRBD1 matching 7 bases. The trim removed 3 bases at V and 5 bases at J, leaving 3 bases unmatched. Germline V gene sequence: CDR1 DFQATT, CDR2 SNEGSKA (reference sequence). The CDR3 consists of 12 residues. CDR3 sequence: CSASSGGTEAFF. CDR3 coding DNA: TGCAGTGCTAGTTCAGGGGGGACTGAAGCTTTCTTT.

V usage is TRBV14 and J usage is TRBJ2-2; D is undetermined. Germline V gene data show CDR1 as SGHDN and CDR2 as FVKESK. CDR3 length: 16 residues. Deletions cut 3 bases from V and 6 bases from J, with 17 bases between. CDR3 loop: CASSHLIPPPAGELFF. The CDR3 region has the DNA TGTGCCAGCAGCCATCTCATCCCCCCTCCGGCCGGGGAGCTGTTTTTT.